The 26 T cell receptor beta chains in this list originate from one sample, sequenced in a study of cytomegalovirus exposure and HLA in healthy donors. PCR primers comprised 60 Vbeta and 13 Jbeta primers. Profiled with immunoSEQ multiplex PCR; TCRdb holds only in-frame clones, not every one. This sample has about 120,000 clones, with roughly 8.6% found just once. Sequencing was performed on PBMCs. The receptor source for this set is a woman in her thirties or forties in good health and CMV-seropositive.

This clone was found a few times. The chain carries TRBV10-2 and TRBJ1-5; possible D gene TRBD1, 6 bases. Germline CDR1 WSHSY, CDR2 SAAADI. This CDR3 region has 16 residues. Trimming took 2 bases from V and 6 from J, leaving 17 bases between them. The CDR3 nucleotides are TGCGCCAGCAGTGAGATTTGGGACACTTATGCTCAGCCCCAGCATTTT. This sequence encodes CASSEIWDTYAQPQHF.

This clone was seen a handful of times. V is TRBV5-4 and J is TRBJ2-7; 11 nucleotides match TRBD1. The CDR3 is made up of 15 amino acids. The germline V gene has CDR1 SGHNT and CDR2 YYREEE (reference sequence). The V gene end was trimmed by 4 bases and the J gene end by 2 bases; junction bases not matched to a gene: 5. For the CDR3, the DNA is TGTGCCAGCAGCACCCGGACAGGGGGCCCCTACGAGCAGTACTTC. Translating gives CASSTRTGGPYEQYF.

This clone was observed a handful of times. This sequence joins TRBV5-4 and TRBJ2-1, with 11 bases identical to TRBD2. Germline values: CDR1 SGHNT, CDR2 YYREEE (reference sequence). Trimming at V came to 7 bases and at J to 8 bases, leaving 8 bases not matched to a gene. The CDR3 extends over 14 amino acids. CDR3: CASRSGGADDEQFF. CDR3 DNA: TGTGCCAGCCGTAGCGGGGGGGCTGACGATGAGCAGTTCTTC.

This clone was seen more than once but under ten times. The chain recombines TRBV5-1 with TRBJ2-7; TRBD1 matches at 10 bases. The J segment lost 4 bases and the V segment lost 4 bases, leaving 5 bases of the junction unmatched. The germline gives CDR1 SGHRS, CDR2 YFSETQ. The CDR3 runs to 14 residues. CDR3 nucleotides: TGCGCCAGCAGCCGGGGACAGGGGCCTTACGAGCAGTACTTC. Translated: CASSRGQGPYEQYF.

This clone was observed a single time. The chain joins TRBV27 to TRBJ2-5; the D gene is possibly TRBD1 (5 bases). The end of the DNA is better explained by TRBJ2-7, so the J call may be wrong. Germline CDR1 MNHEY, CDR2 SMNVEV (reference sequence). This CDR3 contains 14 residues. The CDR3 here is CASTSDRPPYEQYF. The CDR3 DNA reads as TGTGCCAGCACTTCCGACAGACCTCCTTACGAGCAGTACTTC.

V usage is TRBV4-2 and J usage is TRBJ2-2; weak D call: TRBD2 (5 bases). The CDR3 is 17 amino acids. Trimming removed 0 bases from V and 0 bases from J, with 11 bases in between. Germline-derived CDR1 and CDR2 are LGHNA and YNFKEQ. CDR3 DNA sequence: TGTGCCAGCAGCCAAGAAGGTACTAGTTCGAACACCGGGGAGCTGTTTTTT. It is translated as CASSQEGTSSNTGELFF.

The chain combines TRBV19 with TRBJ1-2; the match to TRBD1 covers 11 bases. Germline V CDR1 and CDR2: LNHDA, SQIVND (reference sequence). J gave up 6 bases and V 4 bases, and 10 bases lay outside the gene matches. This CDR3 is built from 16 residues. The CDR3 DNA follows: TGTGCCAGTAGTACCTCTTGGACAGGGGGCAGTGATGGCTACACCTTC. It translates to CASSTSWTGGSDGYTF.

This rearrangement joins TRBV18 to TRBJ2-5; D is uncertain. V lost 2 bases and J lost 1, with 11 bases in between. Germline loops: CDR1 KGHSH, CDR2 LQKENI. The CDR3 runs 15 residues. CDR3 sequence reads: CASSPSDTTQETQYF. The CDR3 DNA reads as TGTGCCAGCTCACCAAGTGACACGACCCAAGAGACCCAGTACTTC.

This clone showed up just a few times. This chain links TRBV5-1 with TRBJ1-1, with D possibly being TRBD1 (5 bases). The CDR3 is 15 residues long. The germline V and J ends were trimmed by 0 bases and 1 base, with 10 bases remaining between them. The germline V gene has CDR1 SGHRS and CDR2 YFSETQ. This chain's CDR3 is CASSLVLGGNTEAFF. In nucleotides, the CDR3 is TGCGCCAGCAGCTTGGTTCTGGGGGGGAACACTGAAGCTTTCTTT.

The CDR3 sequence is CASSSLAGGIETQYF. CDR3 DNA: TGTGCCAGTAGTAGCCTGGCGGGGGGGATAGAGACCCAGTACTTC. This chain connects TRBV19 to TRBJ2-5; 9 nucleotides align to TRBD2. J gave up 4 bases and V 4 bases, and 7 bases lay outside the gene matches. This CDR3 has 15 amino acids. The germline V gene encodes CDR1 LNHDA and CDR2 SQIVND (reference sequence).

Regarding this clone: The sample holds other DNA sequences that translate to the same CDR3. This chain joins TRBV5-1 and TRBJ1-3, with TRBD1 matching 7 bases. This CDR3 spans 15 amino acids. V gave up 2 bases and J gave up 1 base; unmatched junction bases: 3. Germline V CDR1 and CDR2: SGHRS, YFSETQ. Here the CDR3 DNA reads TGCGCCAGCAGCTTTACAGGGGCGTCTGGAAACACCATATATTTT. Encoded protein: CASSFTGASGNTIYF.

The J gene is TRBJ1-5, the V gene TRBV7-6; the D is unclear. Trimming stripped 5 bases from V and 4 bases from J, with 9 bases between. In germline, CDR1 is SGHVS, CDR2 FNYEAQ. The CDR3 covers 13 residues. Here the CDR3 reads CASSRRANQPQHF. The CDR3 DNA sequence: TGTGCCAGCAGCCGGAGGGCAAATCAGCCCCAGCATTTT.

This clone has a handful of counts. This chain uses TRBV5-1 with TRBJ2-1; D is uncertain. This CDR3 region has 15 residues. The germline V gene has CDR1 SGHRS and CDR2 YFSETQ. The V gene lost 0 bases and the J gene lost 3 bases, with 10 bases spanning the gap. The CDR3 reads CASSLVAGNYNEQFF. CDR3 coding DNA: TGCGCCAGCAGCTTGGTGGCAGGCAACTACAATGAGCAGTTCTTC.

This clone was seen only a few times. J is TRBJ2-7 and V is TRBV4-1; TRBD1 matches 12 bases. The CDR3 runs 17 residues. Germline loops: CDR1 MGHRA, CDR2 YSYEKL. The ends lost 1 base at V and 0 bases at J; junction bases unmatched: 4. CDR3 coding DNA: TGCGCCAGCAGCCAAGGGGGACAGGGGGCGATCTCCTACGAGCAGTACTTC. It specifies CASSQGGQGAISYEQYF.

The rearrangement uses TRBV4-1 and TRBJ2-5; possibly TRBD1 for D (5 bases). The end of the DNA is better explained by TRBJ2-7, so the J call may be wrong. Looked up from germline, CDR1 is MGHRA and CDR2 is YSYEKL. This CDR3 spans 14 amino acids. The DNA for the CDR3 is TGCGCCAGCAGGACGAGCAGGGATACATACGAGCAGTACTTC. Translating gives CASRTSRDTYEQYF.

This clone was seen more than once but under ten times. The J gene is TRBJ1-4, the V gene TRBV18, with TRBD1 as a possible D gene (6 bases). Germline lookup yields CDR1 KGHSH and CDR2 LQKENI. Trimming shortened V by 3 bases and J by 4 bases, and 9 bases separated the two germline ends. There are 14 residues in the CDR3. CDR3 loop: CASSPTGFNEKLFF. In DNA form, the CDR3 reads TGTGCCAGCTCACCCACAGGGTTTAATGAAAAACTGTTTTTT.

CDR3 DNA sequence: TGCGCCAGCAGTGAATTAGGACAGGGGAATTCACCCCTCCACTTT. It specifies CASSELGQGNSPLHF. This sequence joins TRBV10-2 and TRBJ1-6; TRBD1 agrees at 9 bases. V lost 3 bases, J lost 7 bases, and 4 bases stayed unmatched. This CDR3 has 15 residues. Germline V gene sequence: CDR1 WSHSY, CDR2 SAAADI.

V is TRBV13 and J is TRBJ2-7, with D perhaps TRBD1 (5 bases). The CDR3 has 13 amino acids. CDR1 and CDR2 from the germline V gene are PRHDT and FYEKMQ (reference sequence). Trimming stripped 5 bases from V and 6 bases from J, with 14 bases between. In nucleotides, the CDR3 is TGTGCCAGCAGCCCGACAGCCTTGGGCGAGCAGTACTTC. Translated, it gives CASSPTALGEQYF.

The table lists this clone with a few counts. This CDR3 fails to terminate in the conserved phenylalanine or tryptophan, so it likely reflects a read error. The CDR3 DNA is TGCGCCAGCAGCGTCCAGGGTGCCAAAAACATTCAGTACGTC. It encodes CASSVQGAKNIQYV. The chain links TRBV4-1 to TRBJ2-4; weak D call: TRBD1 (5 bases). The CDR3 sequence is 14 residues long. Germline assignment: CDR1 MGHRA and CDR2 YSYEKL. Between the trimmed V and J ends, which lost 5 bases and 1 base, there was a span of 9 bases.

This clone appeared a few times. CDR3 in DNA: TGTGCCAGCAATACCGGACAGGGGGCGTACGAGCAGTACTTC. Residues: CASNTGQGAYEQYF. The rearrangement joins TRBV6-1 to TRBJ2-7; 11 nucleotides match TRBD1. Germline CDR1 is MNHNS and CDR2 is SASEGT. V dropped 7 bases and J dropped 4; count of bases not matched to a gene: 6. CDR3 length: 14 amino acids.

The chain has TRBV5-4 and TRBJ1-4; tentatively, D is TRBD1 (5 bases). The length of the CDR3 is 15 residues. Germline CDR1 is SGHNT and CDR2 is YYREEE (reference sequence). The ends were cut back, 4 bases at V and 0 bases at J, with 10 bases in the middle. CDR3 DNA: TGTGCCAGCAGCCGAGACAGAGCAACTAATGAAAAACTGTTTTTT. This encodes CASSRDRATNEKLFF.

The rearrangement joins TRBV11-3 to TRBJ2-5; TRBD1 matches at 7 bases. Looked up from germline, CDR1 is SGHNT and CDR2 is YENEEA. V was pared by 0 bases and J by 2 bases, with 3 bases of the junction left unmatched. The CDR3 is made up of 15 amino acids. The CDR3 coding sequence is TGTGCCAGCAGCTTAGACGGGACAGAACAAGAGACCCAGTACTTC. Its protein is CASSLDGTEQETQYF.

This clone was seen a handful of times. This rearrangement joins TRBV7-9 to TRBJ2-5; D might be TRBD1 (5 bases). The germline V gene has CDR1 SEHNR and CDR2 FQNEAQ (reference sequence). CDR3 length: 14 amino acids. The V and J ends lost 5 bases and 1 base respectively, with 11 bases between them. CDR3 protein: CASSPRTLQETQYF. For the CDR3, the DNA is TGTGCCAGCAGCCCCCGGACACTCCAAGAGACCCAGTACTTC.

This clone has just a few counts. One end of the junction varies from germline; a read error may be responsible. The chain has TRBV6-6 and TRBJ1-1; 9 nucleotides match TRBD1. The CDR3 loop spans 16 amino acids. CDR1 and CDR2 (germline): MNHNY, SVGAGI (reference sequence). In DNA form, the CDR3 reads TGTGCCGGCAGCATAGGGACAGGGAGGCGGGACACTGAAGCTTTCTTT. Residues: CAGSIGTGRRDTEAFF.

This clone has more than one count but fewer than ten. V usage is TRBV5-6 and J usage is TRBJ1-1, with no clear D. In germline, CDR1 is SGHDT, CDR2 YYEEEE. The CDR3 is 12 residues long. The V and J ends lost 5 bases and 6 bases respectively, with 11 bases between them. CDR3 residues: CASRYRAAEAFF. The CDR3 DNA reads as TGTGCCAGCAGGTATAGAGCTGCTGAAGCTTTCTTT.

This clone has only a few counts. This rearrangement joins TRBV6-5 to TRBJ2-7; perhaps TRBD1 as D (6 bases). This CDR3 has 16 amino acids. V shed 0 bases and J shed 0 bases, with 12 bases lying between them. Germline lookup yields CDR1 MNHEY and CDR2 SVGAGI. As DNA, the CDR3 is TGTGCCAGCAGTTACTCGAAGAGGACAGTCTCCTACGAGCAGTACTTC. Amino acids: CASSYSKRTVSYEQYF.